The T cell receptor beta chain under discussion was sequenced for a study of tumor and adjacent non-tumor tissue in lung cancer. The germline gives CDR1 MDHEN, CDR2 SYDVKM. The CDR3 runs to 14 residues. Notes on the study in general: Tumor repertoires had a smaller top 100 clone share than normal lung.

About this clonotype itself: Its antigen remains unknown. Being one base from a much bigger clone, this may be a read error.

RNA was extracted from bulk tissue without any cell sorting. A modified ARM-PCR protocol with three rounds of nested PCR amplified TCRbeta. TCRdb itself ran the multiplex PCR reads through MiXCR, one entry per CDR3 protein. The table shows 60,000 to 95,000 distinct CDR3 sequences, with around 74% occurring only once. Sequences were obtained from lung tumor tissue. The gene calls are TRBV28 and TRBJ1-3; the match to TRBD1 covers 9 bases. The clonotype originates from a woman in her 50s with non-small cell lung cancer. The CDR3 nucleotides read TGTGTCAGCAGTTACAGGGGGCGGGTAAACACCATATATTTT. This gives the protein CVSSYRGRVNTIYF. Full variable domain (rest looked up from reference TRBV28 and TRBJ1-3): DVKVTQSSRYLVKRTGEKVFLECVQDMDHENMFWYRQDPGLGLRLIYFSYDVKMKEKGDIPEGYSVSREKKERFSLILESASTNQTSMYLCVSSYRGRVNTIYFGEGSWLTVV.